Listed below are T cell receptor beta chains from one sample, sequenced in a study of blood T cells in healthy people across ages. TCRdb re-called the 5' RACE reads through MiXCR, storing one row per CDR3 protein. This sample carries around 1,000,000 distinct CDR3 sequences, about 23% of them seen once, and the ten largest clones take approximately 0.75%. These same data were also listed under a study on T cells of mothers and their children.

Input material: blood. The source is a girl aged 2 to 10 in good health. CDR3s include the opening cysteine and the closing phenylalanine or tryptophan. The D gene is left open where the match is weak. A row's size may be missing; if present it is once, few, many or a size class.

>14|few|TRBJ2-5|-|TRBV14
TGTGCCAGCAGCCAAGATGAAGGGTTAGAGACCCAGTACTTC
CASSQDEGLETQYF
>15|few|TRBJ2-3|-|TRBV12-3/TRBV12-4
TGTGCCAGCATCCTCCGGGCCCGGCGGGCAGATACGCAGTATTTT
CASILRARRADTQYF
>14|-|TRBJ1-5|-|TRBV6-2/TRBV6-3
TGTGCCAGCAGTTCCGACAGATTCAATCAGCCCCAGCATTTT
CASSSDRFNQPQHF
>13|-|TRBJ1-2|-|TRBV29-1
TGCAGCGTCGCTTCAGGGGAAAACTATGGCTACACCTTC
CSVASGENYGYTF
>15|few|TRBJ2-7|TRBD2|TRBV5-1
TGCGCCAGCAGCTGGACTAGCGGGAGCCCCTACGAGCAGTACTTC
CASSWTSGSPYEQYF
>13|few|TRBJ2-3|-|TRBV27
TGTGCCAGCAGTTTCCAGCGGCCAGATACGCAGTATTTT
CASSFQRPDTQYF
>14|many|TRBJ2-7|-|TRBV5-1
TGCGCCAGCAGTAGGGGAGGAAGCTCCTACGAGCAGTACTTC
CASSRGGSSYEQYF
>19|-|TRBJ1-2|TRBD1|TRBV28
TGTGCCAGCAGTTTGGCCCGAGGGACAGGGGGCGTTTTGGACTATGGCTACACCTTC
CASSLARGTGGVLDYGYTF
>13|few|TRBJ1-1|-|TRBV6-5
TGTGCCAGCAGTTACTCGGACGGACTTGAAGCTTTCTTT
CASSYSDGLEAFF
>12|few|TRBJ2-7|-|TRBV29-1
TGCAGCGGACTTCTCCCTGGGTACGAGCAGTACTTC
CSGLLPGYEQYF
>13|-|TRBJ2-7|-|TRBV28
TGTGCCAGCAGGCCTCGGGACACTTACGAGCAGTACTTC
CASRPRDTYEQYF
>15|-|TRBJ1-1|-|TRBV12-3/TRBV12-4
TGTGCCAGCAGTCCGAGGGGGTCAATGAACACTGAAGCTTTCTTT
CASSPRGSMNTEAFF
>18|-|TRBJ1-4|-|TRBV29-1
TGCAGCGTCGCCGGTATCAAAGGAAATATTGCAACTAATGAAAAACTGTTTTTT
CSVAGIKGNIATNEKLFF
>18|few|TRBJ2-1|TRBD2|TRBV4-2
TGTGCCAGCAGTACTAGCGGGGGCCAAAATTTATTTCGGAATGAGCAGTTCTTC
CASSTSGGQNLFRNEQFF
>15|-|TRBJ1-1|-|TRBV6-6
TGTGCCAGCAGCCGAACCCAGGGCGCTGACACTGAAGCTTTCTTT
CASSRTQGADTEAFF
>14|few|TRBJ2-7|-|TRBV4-1
TGCGCCAGCAGCCCCAGTGGGCAGGCCTACGAGCAGTACTTC
CASSPSGQAYEQYF
>15|-|TRBJ1-1|TRBD1|TRBV6-2/TRBV6-3
TGTGCCAGCAGGGGACAGGGAACCATGAACACTGAAGCTTTCTTT
CASRGQGTMNTEAFF
>12|-|TRBJ2-1|-|TRBV29-1
TGCAGCGTTGAGCTAGACTCCAATGAGCAGTTCTTC
CSVELDSNEQFF
>16|-|TRBJ2-5|-|TRBV27
TGTGCCAGCAGCTGGGACGCCGCAGGGGCGAGAGAGACCCAGTACTTC
CASSWDAAGARETQYF
>12|-|TRBJ2-7|-|TRBV20-1
TGCAGTGCTACGGGGACGGGCTACGAGCAGTACTTC
CSATGTGYEQYF
>19|-|TRBJ2-7|-|TRBV7-9
TGTGCCAGCAGCTTCGGTAGTGGGTTAGTAGGGCAAAACACCTACGAGCAGTACTTC
CASSFGSGLVGQNTYEQYF
>15|few|TRBJ2-1|-|TRBV2
TGTGCCAGCAGTTTTCAGGGGGGGGCCTACAATGAGCAGTTCTTC
CASSFQGGAYNEQFF
>15|-|TRBJ2-1|-|TRBV20-1
TGCAGTGCTAGTGATACGGTCAGCTCCTACAATGAGCAGTTCTTC
CSASDTVSSYNEQFF
>21|few|TRBJ2-5|-|TRBV11-1
TGTGCCAGCAGCTTGCTTGAGGGAACAGGGAAATCAAGAGACCCAGTCTTGTGGCCGTACTTC
CASSLLEGTGKSRDPVLWPYF
>15|once|TRBJ2-1|-|TRBV7-8
TGTGCCAGCAGCTTAGAGTCCGGCAGGGTTCACGAGCAGTTCTTC
CASSLESGRVHEQFF
>14|few|TRBJ1-2|-|TRBV29-1
TGCAGCGTTGAAGAAGGAGCCGGGGGATATGGCTACACCTTC
CSVEEGAGGYGYTF
>14|-|TRBJ2-7|-|TRBV29-1
TGCAGCGTTGAAGATCAGGACAGCCCCTACGAGCAGTACTTC
CSVEDQDSPYEQYF
>11|-|TRBJ2-1|-|TRBV6-5
TGTGCCAGCAGTAAACGGGGTGAGCAGTTCTTC
CASSKRGEQFF
>12|few|TRBJ2-5|-|TRBV20-1
TGCAGTGCCACCGTGAGCCAAGAGACCCAGTACTTC
CSATVSQETQYF
>15|-|TRBJ1-2|-|TRBV5-6
TGTGCCAGCGGCTCCGGAGGCGTGGAGGTCTATGGCTACACCTTC
CASGSGGVEVYGYTF
>13|-|TRBJ2-7|TRBD2|TRBV6-6
TGTGCCAGCAACAGACTAGCGGGCTACGAGCAGTACTTC
CASNRLAGYEQYF
>16|few|TRBJ2-1|TRBD2|TRBV11-2
TGTGCCAGCAGCCGACTATTCCCGGGGGGGTACAATGAGCAGTTCTTC
CASSRLFPGGYNEQFF
>16|-|TRBJ2-3|-|TRBV2
TGTGCCAGCAGTGAACCTAGCGAGGCTAGCACAGATACGCAGTATTTT
CASSEPSEASTDTQYF
>13|-|TRBJ2-7|TRBD1|TRBV19
TGTGCCAGTAGTATTAACAGGGGCGACGAGCAGTACTTC
CASSINRGDEQYF
>15|-|TRBJ2-5|-|TRBV5-6
TGTGCCAGCAGCTTAGTCCGGGACCCTCAAGAGACCCAGTACTTC
CASSLVRDPQETQYF
>12|few|TRBJ1-2|-|TRBV5-1
TGCGCCAGCAGCTTGGCCGGGGAAGGCTACACCTTC
CASSLAGEGYTF
>15|few|TRBJ1-5|-|TRBV27
TGTGCCAGCCTTATGGGGCCCTATAGCAATCAGCCCCAGCATTTT
CASLMGPYSNQPQHF
>9|few|TRBJ1-2|-|TRBV29-1
TGCAGCGTCGAAATCGGCTACACCTTC
CSVEIGYTF
>17|few|TRBJ2-7|TRBD2|TRBV4-1
TGCGCCAGCAGCCAAGTTCAGGGGACTAGCGTGTCCTACGAGCAGTACTTC
CASSQVQGTSVSYEQYF
>15|-|TRBJ2-5|TRBD2|TRBV7-9
TGTGCCAGCAGCTTAGCTACTAGCGGGCTGGAGACCCAGTACTTC
CASSLATSGLETQYF
>16|few|TRBJ2-1|TRBD1|TRBV11-2
TGTGCCAGCAGCCAGAATCTGGGACAGGGCCACAATGAGCAGTTCTTC
CASSQNLGQGHNEQFF
>17|-|TRBJ2-1|TRBD2|TRBV12-3/TRBV12-4
TGTGCCAGCGATACTAGTTGGGGGACTAGCGGATACAATGAGCAGTTCTTC
CASDTSWGTSGYNEQFF